These 28 T cell receptor beta chains came from one sample sequenced in a study of T cells in women clearing cervical HPV infection. Using immunoSEQ multiplex PCR, the repertoire was profiled, and TCRdb retains in-frame clones only, with some absent. The listing contains some 31,000 clones. The source material was blood buffy coat. All receptors derive from a woman between 18 and 69 years old with a cervical HPV16 infection that either progressed to CIN3+ or cleared (not recorded which).

A note on this clone: The read gets to within 3 residues of the CDR3 end, and the germline J gene fills in the rest. This chain links TRBV6-4 with TRBJ2-1; 12 bases fit TRBD2. The CDR3 consists of 14 residues. Germline V gene sequence: CDR1 MRHNA, CDR2 SNTAGT. V lost 3 bases, J lost 7 bases, and 1 base stayed unmatched. The part of the CDR3 DNA that was read is TGTGCCAGCAGTGAGCTAGCGGGGGGGAATGAG. It specifies CASSELAGGNE. The full CDR3 protein reads CASSELAGGNEQFF.

On this clone itself: The CDR3 goes on 3 residues after the read ends, and that part is filled in from the germline J gene. The rearrangement joins TRBV7-2 to TRBJ1-2, with 8 bases that match TRBD1. The germline V gene encodes CDR1 SGHTA and CDR2 FQGNSA. Unmatched junction bases numbered 9, after V lost 5 bases and J lost 7 bases. The CDR3 extends over 14 amino acids. CDR3 DNA, as far as it was read: TGTGCCAGCAGCGATAGGCCAGGGGGCGCTGGC. It specifies CASSDRPGGAG. The CDR3 in its entirety is CASSDRPGGAGYTF.

About this clone: The CDR3 end lies 3 residues beyond the end of the read and is filled in from the germline J gene. This chain joins TRBV5-4 and TRBJ2-7; TRBD2 matches at 7 bases. Germline lookup yields CDR1 SGHNT and CDR2 YYREEE (reference sequence). This CDR3 region has 15 residues. Unmatched junction bases numbered 8, after V lost 5 bases and J lost 0 bases. CDR3 DNA (partial): TGTGCCAGCAGTTTAGGACTAGGGTCCTCCTACGAG. Translating it yields CASSLGLGSSYE. The whole CDR3 protein reads CASSLGLGSSYEQYF.

In regard to this clone: With the read ending 3 residues before the CDR3 end, the germline J gene is used to fill in that end. The chain joins TRBV18 to TRBJ2-7, with unresolved D. CDR1 is KGHSH and CDR2 is LQKENI in the germline V gene. CDR3 length: 14 residues. The V end was cut by 3 bases, the J end by 2 bases, with 11 bases between. CDR3 DNA (partial): TGTGCCAGCTCACCGACCTTACAGACCTACGAG. Protein: CASSPTLQTYE. The CDR3, in full, reads CASSPTLQTYEQYF.

As regards this clone: Read data end 3 residues before the CDR3 end; the end is taken from the germline J gene. The chain recombines TRBV19 with TRBJ1-1; a weak D match, TRBD1 (6 bases). Germline CDR1 and CDR2: LNHDA and SQIVND (reference sequence). Trimming cost V 8 bases and J 6 bases, with 13 bases left between them. The CDR3 covers 12 residues. The part of the CDR3 DNA that was read is TGTGCCAGTCTTCGGACAGTCGCTGAA. Translation gives CASLRTVAE. From start to end, the CDR3 is CASLRTVAEAFF.

In the case of this clone: The observed sequence ends 3 residues before the CDR3 terminus, with the missing tail filled in from the germline J gene. The chain combines TRBV5-5 with TRBJ1-1; 7 bases line up with TRBD1. J gave up 5 bases and V 0 bases, and 4 bases lay outside the gene matches. Germline lookup yields CDR1 SGHKS and CDR2 YYEKEE (reference sequence). The CDR3 is 14 residues long. The sequenced CDR3 bases are TGTGCCAGCAGCTTGGATCAGGGGGGAACTGAA. As protein: CASSLDQGGTE. In full, the CDR3 reads CASSLDQGGTEAFF.

Notes on this clone: The read falls 3 residues short of the CDR3 end, and the missing part is taken from the germline J gene. The chain is built from TRBV11-1 and TRBJ2-7; 8 bases are shared with TRBD2. Germline loops: CDR1 SGHAT, CDR2 FQDESV (reference sequence). The ends lost 3 bases at V and 6 bases at J; junction bases unmatched: 7. The CDR3 has 14 amino acids. The CDR3 bases that were read are TGTGCCAGCAGCTTGGGCGGGGGGCTATTCGAG. It is translated as CASSLGGGLFE. The full CDR3 sequence reads CASSLGGGLFEQYF.

With respect to this clone: The read ends 3 residues early relative to the CDR3; the germline J gene fills the gap. The sample contains more than one DNA sequence encoding this CDR3. J is TRBJ2-5 and V is TRBV5-6, with D possibly TRBD2 on 5 matching bases. Germline CDR1 and CDR2: SGHDT and YYEEEE. There are 13 residues in the CDR3. Trimming left V 1 base short and J 5 bases short, with 9 bases between. CDR3 residues: CASSLRTGETQYF. The covered CDR3 bases are TGTGCCAGCAGCTTGCGGACGGGGGAGACC. The full variable domain, completed using reference TRBV5-6 and TRBJ2-5, is DAGVTQSPTHLIKTRGQQVTLRCSPKSGHDTVSWYQQALGQGPQFIFQYYEEEERQRGNFPDRFSGHQFPNYSSELNVNALLLGDSALYLCASSLRTGETQYFGPGTRLLVL.

To note about this clone: The CDR3 is cut off 3 residues early in the read; its end comes from the germline J gene. V gene TRBV7-3 combines with J gene TRBJ2-3, with D unresolved. Germline-derived CDR1 and CDR2 are SGHTA and FQGTGA. CDR3 length: 15 amino acids. The V end lost 6 bases, the J end lost 0 bases, and 13 bases lay between the germline ends. CDR3 DNA (partial): TGTGCCAGCAGGGCAAGGGCACTGAGCACAGATACG. Protein product: CASRARALSTDT. The CDR3 in full is CASRARALSTDTQYF. The full variable domain, with the rest looked up from reference TRBV7-3 and TRBJ2-3, is GAGVSQTPSNKVTEKGKYVELRCDPISGHTALYWYRQSLGQGPEFLIYFQGTGAADDSGLPNDRFFAVRPEGSVSTLKIQRTERGDSAVYLCASRARALSTDTQYFGPGTRLTVL.

To note about this clone: The read gets to within 3 residues of the CDR3 end, and the germline J gene fills in the rest. V usage is TRBV29-1 and J usage is TRBJ2-1; a possible D gene is TRBD1 (6 bases). Germline values: CDR1 SQVTM, CDR2 ANQGSEA. V was cut by 2 bases and J by 1 base, with 9 bases left in between. The CDR3 is made up of 14 amino acids. Incomplete CDR3 DNA: TGCAGCGTTGAACGGCAGGGGTCCTACAATGAG. The encoded protein is CSVERQGSYNE. The whole CDR3 reads CSVERQGSYNEQFF.

Turning to this clone: The missing CDR3 end, 3 residues past where the read stops, is filled in from the germline J gene. This chain links TRBV11-2 with TRBJ2-7; perhaps TRBD2 as D (7 bases). This CDR3 is built from 14 residues. Trimming stripped 5 bases from V and 2 bases from J, with 13 bases between. Germline loops: CDR1 SGHAT, CDR2 FQNNGV. This CDR3 is CASSRGAAPYEQYF. The CDR3 bases that were read are TGTGCCAGCAGCCGGGGGGCCGCACCCTACGAG. Based on the CDR3 plus reference TRBV11-2 and TRBJ2-7, the full variable domain is EAGVAQSPRYKIIEKRQSVAFWCNPISGHATLYWYQQILGQGPKLLIQFQNNGVVDDSQLPKDRFSAERLKGVDSTLKIQPAKLEDSAVYLCASSRGAAPYEQYFGPGTRLTVT.

In regard to this clone: The DNA ends 3 residues before the CDR3 does, and the rest of the CDR3 is filled in from the germline J gene. This chain connects TRBV19 to TRBJ1-1; tentatively, D is TRBD1 (5 bases). Germline loops: CDR1 LNHDA, CDR2 SQIVND (reference sequence). V was trimmed by 3 bases and J by 0 bases, leaving 14 bases between them. This CDR3 region has 16 residues. Incomplete CDR3 DNA: TGTGCCAGTAGTATCGTCCAGGGTTTCATGAACACTGAA. It yields the protein CASSIVQGFMNTE. The entire CDR3 protein reads CASSIVQGFMNTEAFF.

As regards this clone: The CDR3 end is not reached by the read, which stops 3 residues before it; the germline J gene fills it in. V is TRBV6-2 or TRBV6-3 and J is TRBJ2-6; 11 nucleotides match TRBD2. The length of the CDR3 is 17 residues. The V segment lost 8 bases and the J segment 4 bases; nucleotides outside the gene matches: 10. CDR1 MNHEY and CDR2 SVGEGT come from the germline V gene. The CDR3 loop is CASRSLAGGSGANVLTF. CDR3 bases read: TGTGCCAGCCGCTCCCTAGCGGGAGGTTCCGGGGCCAACGTC.

A note on this clone: Coverage ceases 3 residues before the CDR3 finishes, and the germline J gene fills in the end. The chain joins TRBV2 to TRBJ2-7; D remains unclear. From germline, CDR1 is SNHLY and CDR2 FYNNEI. V was cut by 8 bases and J by 6 bases, with 14 bases left in between. The CDR3 spans 12 residues. CDR3 protein: CASGQGPLEQYF. Incomplete CDR3 DNA: TGTGCCAGCGGGCAAGGCCCCCTCGAG.

In the case of this clone: The read comes to an end 3 residues before the CDR3 does, leaving the germline J gene to fill in the end. The chain recombines TRBV23-1 with TRBJ2-5, with D possibly matching TRBD1 (6 bases). TRBV23-1 qualifies as an ORF whose function is uncertain. The germline V and J ends were trimmed by 7 bases and 5 bases, with 8 bases remaining between them. The CDR3 consists of 11 residues. The DNA read from the CDR3 is TGCGCCAGCACCGACAGGGAGACC. This sequence encodes CASTDRET. The CDR3 in full is CASTDRETQYF.

With respect to this clone: The CDR3 end is not reached by the read, which stops 3 residues before it; the germline J gene fills it in. V usage is TRBV18 and J usage is TRBJ1-5, with D perhaps TRBD1 (6 bases). V shed 5 bases and J shed 3 bases, with 14 bases lying between them. The CDR3 is made up of 15 amino acids. The germline CDR1 and CDR2 sequences are KGHSH and LQKENI. Here the CDR3 reads CASSTTGMDNQPQHF. The DNA read from the CDR3 is TGTGCCAGCTCAACCACAGGGATGGACAATCAGCCC.

The CDR3 here is CASNPGGYGYTF. CDR3 DNA, as far as it was read: TGTGCCTCTAACCCAGGGGGCTACGGC. The rearrangement joins TRBV2 to TRBJ1-2, with 8 bases aligning to TRBD1. The CDR3 end falls 3 residues outside the read, so it is completed with the germline J gene. The CDR3 is 12 amino acids. Germline V CDR1 and CDR2: SNHLY, FYNNEI.

On this clone: The CDR3 goes on 3 residues after the read ends, and that part is filled in from the germline J gene. The V gene is TRBV11-2, the J gene TRBJ2-3; 7 bases are shared with TRBD2. This CDR3 region has 15 residues. V gave up 4 bases and J gave up 3 bases; unmatched junction bases: 7. Looked up from germline, CDR1 is SGHAT and CDR2 is FQNNGV. The sequenced part of the CDR3 DNA is TGTGCCAGCAGCTCGTGGGAGGGGCGGACAGATACG. As protein: CASSSWEGRTDT. The entire CDR3 is CASSSWEGRTDTQYF.

Remarks on this clone: The observed sequence ends 3 residues before the CDR3 terminus, with the missing tail filled in from the germline J gene. This sequence joins TRBV7-6 and TRBJ2-3; D might be TRBD1 or TRBD2, each matching 7 bases. Germline values: CDR1 SGHVS, CDR2 FNYEAQ. This CDR3 contains 15 residues. The CDR3 DNA, read in part, is TGTGCCAGCAGCGGGAGGGGGCGGACCCAAGAGACG. Its translation is CASSGRGRTQET. The entire CDR3 protein reads CASSGRGRTQETQYF.

The CDR3 DNA, read in part, is TGTGCCAGTAGTATCTGGACAGAAGTTCAGTCTGAA. Translation: CASSIWTEVQSE. The CDR3 as a whole reads CASSIWTEVQSEAFF. The V call is TRBV19, the J call TRBJ1-1; D may be TRBD1 (6 bases). The read comes to an end 3 residues before the CDR3 does, leaving the germline J gene to fill in the end. Per germline, CDR1 LNHDA and CDR2 SQIVND (reference sequence). This CDR3 comprises 15 residues. Trimming took 3 bases from V and 6 from J, leaving 17 bases between them. Based on the CDR3 plus reference TRBV19 and TRBJ1-1, the full variable domain is DGGITQSPKYLFRKEGQNVTLSCEQNLNHDAMYWYRQDPGQGLRLIYYSQIVNDFQKGDIAEGYSVSREKKESFPLTVTSAQKNPTAFYLCASSIWTEVQSEAFFGQGTRLTVV.

CDR3 DNA, as far as it was read: TGTGCAAGCTCAAGAGGGAGCGGGAGCAATCAGCCG. Translated, it gives CASSRGSGSNQP. The whole CDR3 protein is CASSRGSGSNQPQYF. The rearrangement links TRBV7-9 to TRBJ2-3; TRBD2 matches 8 bases. The CDR3 extends 3 residues past the end of the read, so its final part is completed from the germline J gene. Germline V gives CDR1 SEHNR, CDR2 FQNEAQ (reference sequence). The CDR3 contains 15 residues.

The CDR3: CASSLKAGGDTEAFF. Partial CDR3 DNA: TGTGCCAGCAGCTTAAAGGCAGGGGGCGATACTGAA. This chain links TRBV7-9 with TRBJ1-1; 8 positions agree with TRBD1. With the read ending 3 residues before the CDR3 end, the germline J gene is used to fill in that end. Germline assignment: CDR1 SEHNR and CDR2 FQNEAQ (reference sequence). J lost 5 bases, V lost 2 bases, and 7 bases had no gene match. There are 15 residues in the CDR3.

Notes on this clone: The missing CDR3 end, 3 residues past where the read stops, is filled in from the germline J gene. The rearrangement joins TRBV28 to TRBJ2-7, with a possible D match to TRBD2 (6 bases). Trimming removed 6 bases from V and 3 bases from J, with 24 bases in between. Germline V gene data show CDR1 as MDHEN and CDR2 as SYDVKM. This CDR3 has 17 amino acids. CDR3 DNA, as far as it was read: TGTGCCAGCAGCCCGGGGGAGTCGGGGTTTGGGTTCTACGAG. This translates into CASSPGESGFGFYE. The CDR3 in full is CASSPGESGFGFYEQYF.

Notes on this clone: The CDR3 end is not reached by the read, which stops 3 residues before it; the germline J gene fills it in. The V call is TRBV6-1, the J call TRBJ2-5; 14 bases are a match to TRBD2. Germline-derived CDR1 and CDR2 are MNHNS and SASEGT. The V gene end was trimmed by 2 bases and the J gene end by 4 bases; junction bases not matched to a gene: 12. CDR3 size: 19 residues. CDR3 DNA, as far as it was read: TGTGCCAGCAGTGAATTCCGGACTAGCGGGGGGTCTGGGAGAGAGACC. Protein: CASSEFRTSGGSGRET. The whole CDR3 protein is CASSEFRTSGGSGRETQYF.

Details on this clone: The sequenced fragment ends 3 residues before the CDR3 boundary, so the rest is inferred from the germline J gene. This sequence joins TRBV7-3 and TRBJ2-1; tentatively, D is TRBD2 (5 bases). This CDR3 contains 15 residues. Germline V CDR1 and CDR2: SGHTA, FQGTGA. V shed 1 base and J shed 5 bases, with 12 bases lying between them. This chain's CDR3 is CASSLRHKLDNEQFF. The sequenced part of the CDR3 DNA is TGTGCCAGCAGCTTAAGGCACAAACTAGACAATGAG.

Turning to this clone: The sequence runs out 3 residues before the end of the CDR3; the remainder is reconstructed from the germline J gene. The chain has TRBV5-5 and TRBJ1-2; no reliable D call. Deletions cut 1 base from V and 5 bases from J, with 12 bases between. The CDR3 runs 14 residues. Germline V gene sequence: CDR1 SGHKS, CDR2 YYEKEE (reference sequence). The CDR3: CASSLSGQAYGYTF. CDR3 DNA, as far as it was read: TGTGCCAGCAGCTTGAGTGGTCAGGCATATGGC.

Turning to this clone: The read ends 3 residues early relative to the CDR3; the germline J gene fills the gap. This chain uses TRBV5-4 with TRBJ2-5; no definite D call. Germline CDR1 SGHNT, CDR2 YYREEE (reference sequence). Trimming pared 2 bases from V and 5 bases from J, leaving 16 bases between. The CDR3 spans 15 residues. CDR3 DNA, as far as it was read: TGTGCCAGCAGCTTACCCAGCGCCAACGCGGAGACC. Its translation: CASSLPSANAET. The whole CDR3 is CASSLPSANAETQYF.

To note about this clone: The read halts 3 residues ahead of the CDR3 end, with the missing end drawn from the germline J gene. V gene TRBV7-9 combines with J gene TRBJ2-5; possibly TRBD1 for D (5 bases). The CDR3 is 13 amino acids. CDR1 is SEHNR, CDR2 FQNEAQ, per germline (reference sequence). V was trimmed by 3 bases and J by 5 bases, leaving 10 bases between them. The CDR3 protein is CASSLPGKETQYF. CDR3 DNA (partial): TGTGCCAGCAGCTTGCCAGGGAAGGAGACC.